Shown below are 12 T cell receptor beta chains from a single sample sequenced in a study of metastatic and nonmetastatic thyroid tumors. Ahead of thyroid surgery, no patient had received treatment of any kind. TCRdb re-called the PCR reads through MiXCR. Of 30,000 or so clones detected, 24% appear once; the ten largest clones hold 14% to 15%. The source material was blood. The source of these receptors is a female donor with papillary thyroid cancer or a benign thyroid nodule (not recorded which). Some clones in this sample may be carry-over from other donors' samples.

The chain links TRBV18 to TRBJ2-1; 12 bases agree with TRBD2. This CDR3 is 15 amino acids long. Germline V CDR1 and CDR2: KGHSH, LQKENI. V lost 1 base and J lost 8; bases outside the gene matches: 3. The CDR3 is CASSPQGLAGDEQFF. CDR3 bases: TGTGCCAGCTCACCACAGGGACTAGCGGGCGATGAGCAGTTCTTC.

Here the CDR3 reads CSAKVEGPYYGYTF. CDR3 DNA sequence: TGCAGTGCTAAGGTTGAGGGGCCCTACTATGGCTACACCTTC. The genes are TRBV20-1 and TRBJ1-2; weak D call: TRBD1 (5 bases). Per the germline V gene, CDR1 is DFQATT and CDR2 is SNEGSKA (reference sequence). Between the trimmed V and J ends, which lost 4 bases and 3 bases, there was a span of 15 bases. This CDR3 has 14 residues.

This clone was observed a handful of times. The rearrangement uses TRBV7-9 and TRBJ2-7; TRBD2 matches 9 bases. From germline, CDR1 is SEHNR and CDR2 FQNEAQ (reference sequence). This CDR3 contains 17 residues. The V segment lost 6 bases and the J segment 6 bases; nucleotides outside the gene matches: 18. The CDR3 is CASSTILASSGKVEQYF. CDR3 nucleotides: TGTGCCAGCAGTACGATATTGGCATCTAGCGGGAAAGTCGAGCAGTACTTC.

This clone was counted a few times. The V gene is TRBV28, the J gene TRBJ2-7, with TRBD2 matching 15 bases. CDR1 is MDHEN, CDR2 SYDVKM, per germline. With 5 bases clipped from V and 5 bases from J, the junction kept 13 bases outside the gene matches. The CDR3 covers 18 residues. DNA of the CDR3: TGTGCCAGCAGTGGTACCGGGACTAGCGGGAGGAGTAGGAACGAGCAGTACTTC. Its protein is CASSGTGTSGRSRNEQYF.

As regards this clone: Germline is not matched at one junction end, which may reflect a read error. The J gene is TRBJ1-5, the V gene TRBV6-2 or TRBV6-3; D gene ambiguous. CDR1 MNHEY and CDR2 SVGEGT come from the germline V gene. The CDR3 contains 13 residues. CDR3 nucleotides: TGTGCCATCCGCCCCCAGTTCAATCAGCACCAGCATTTT. Its protein is CAIRPQFNQHQHF.

The chain recombines TRBV7-8 with TRBJ2-7; 7 positions match TRBD1. The CDR3 covers 15 residues. Germline values: CDR1 SGHVS, CDR2 FQNEAQ. Trimming cost V 5 bases and J 0 bases; bases outside gene matches: 7. The CDR3 is CASSAKDRLSYEQYF. The CDR3 coding sequence is TGTGCCAGCAGCGCGAAGGACAGGCTCTCCTACGAGCAGTACTTC.

By share, this clone ranks as medium-sized. This chain joins TRBV13 and TRBJ1-2; 7 nucleotides match TRBD1. The V segment lost 5 bases and the J segment 2 bases; nucleotides outside the gene matches: 8. The CDR3 consists of 15 residues. The V gene's germline CDR1 is PRHDT and CDR2 FYEKMQ (reference sequence). CDR3 nucleotides: TGTGCCAGCAGCGCTCAGGGGGGACGGAACTATGGCTACACCTTC. It encodes CASSAQGGRNYGYTF. The entire variable domain, with the rest obtained from reference TRBV13 and TRBJ1-2, is as follows: AAGVIQSPRHLIKEKRETATLKCYPIPRHDTVYWYQQGPGQDPQFLISFYEKMQSDKGSIPDRFSAQQFSDYHSELNMSSLELGDSALYFCASSAQGGRNYGYTFGSGTRLTVV.

This clone has only a few counts. The CDR3 protein is CASSAGRLYSPLHF. The CDR3, as DNA: TGCGCCAGCAGTGCCGGCAGGCTGTATTCACCCCTCCACTTT. V and J are TRBV10-1 and TRBJ1-6; the D is unclear. The CDR3 length is 14 residues. The V gene lost 4 bases and the J gene lost 8 bases, with 12 bases spanning the gap. CDR1 and CDR2 from the germline V gene are WNHNN and SYGVQD (reference sequence).

There are many counts of this clone. CDR3 sequence (DNA): TGTGCCATCAGTGAGTTCTATGGCTACACCTTC. It specifies CAISEFYGYTF. The chain couples TRBV10-3 to TRBJ1-2; D unresolved. Germline CDR1 ENHRY, CDR2 SYGVKD. Trimming cost V 1 base and J 4 bases, with 1 base left between them. CDR3 length: 11 amino acids.

This clone was seen at least ten times. This rearrangement joins TRBV30 to TRBJ1-1; D call uncertain. This CDR3 has 15 amino acids. The V gene lost 0 bases and the J gene lost 3 bases, with 14 bases spanning the gap. CDR1 is GTSNPN and CDR2 is SVGIG in the germline V gene (reference sequence). The CDR3 coding sequence is TGTGCCTGGAGTGTATGGGGAGGGAGGGACACTGAAGCTTTCTTT. This sequence encodes CAWSVWGGRDTEAFF.

There are a few counts of this clone. The V and J genes are TRBV6-1 and TRBJ1-2; no clear D gene. Germline CDR1 is MNHNS and CDR2 is SASEGT. The V gene lost 6 bases and the J gene lost 2 bases, with 10 bases spanning the gap. CDR3 length: 13 residues. The CDR3 region has the DNA TGTGCCAGCAGGCCTCGAGGAAACTATGGCTACACCTTC. Translating it yields CASRPRGNYGYTF.

This sequence joins TRBV20-1 and TRBJ2-1; possible D gene TRBD2, 6 bases. Trimming left V 2 bases short and J 8 bases short, with 16 bases between. The CDR3 sequence is 14 residues long. The germline CDR1 and CDR2 sequences are DFQATT and SNEGSKA (reference sequence). The chain's CDR3 is CSARYPSWGDEQFF. CDR3 DNA: TGCAGTGCTAGATACCCCTCATGGGGGGATGAGCAGTTCTTC.